The 8 T cell receptor beta chains presented below share a single source sample, sequenced in a study of blood T cell repertoires in COVID-19 (dated by TCRdb to about 2020). The method behind the library was the immunoSEQ multiplex PCR assay. TCRdb mirrors the immuneACCESS table, restricted to in-frame sequences. Some clones are absent from its copies; in checked studies, under half trace to an unresolved V gene, and the reason for the others is unknown. Here the sample has 65,000 to 90,000 clones; over 80% occur a single time. About 29% of the sample belongs to the ten largest clones. Specimen: peripheral blood. Receptors were obtained from a woman older than 75 with acute or convalescent COVID-19.

This clone was recorded only once. The chain couples TRBV7-3 to TRBJ2-5; weak D call: TRBD2 (7 bases). The V and J ends lost 8 bases and 4 bases respectively, with 14 bases between them. This CDR3 region has 13 residues. The germline CDR1 and CDR2 sequences are SGHTA and FQGTGA. The CDR3 region is CASSRGGGETQYF. The CDR3 region has the DNA TGTGCCAGCTCCCGAGGGGGGGGAGAGACCCAGTACTTC.

This chain joins TRBV5-1 and TRBJ2-3, with TRBD2 matching over 7 bases. In germline, CDR1 is SGHRS, CDR2 YFSETQ. The CDR3 totals 15 residues. Trimming removed 7 bases from V and 7 bases from J; junction bases left unmatched: 15. Here the CDR3 DNA reads TGCGCCAGCTACCCCTTGGGGGGAGGGCCACATACGCAGTATTTT. This sequence encodes CASYPLGGGPHTQYF.

The chain links TRBV5-1 to TRBJ1-2, with D possibly matching TRBD1 (6 bases). There are 14 residues in the CDR3. Trimming removed 4 bases from V and 2 bases from J, with 12 bases in between. The V gene's germline CDR1 is SGHRS and CDR2 YFSETQ. CDR3 sequence reads: CASSPGGANYGYTF. DNA of the CDR3: TGCGCCAGCAGCCCGGGGGGGGCCAACTATGGCTACACCTTC.

This rearrangement joins TRBV19 to TRBJ1-2; D is possibly TRBD1 (5 bases). The CDR3 length is 13 residues. V shed 7 bases and J shed 2 bases, with 11 bases lying between them. Germline V gene sequence: CDR1 LNHDA, CDR2 SQIVND (reference sequence). The CDR3 is CASMEGRNYGYTF. In nucleotides, the CDR3 is TGTGCCAGTATGGAGGGGCGGAACTATGGCTACACCTTC.

The chain recombines TRBV5-6 with TRBJ2-2, with D possibly matching TRBD1 (6 bases). Germline V CDR1 and CDR2: SGHDT, YYEEEE. Trimming removed 1 base at V and 3 bases at J, with 10 bases between. This CDR3 is built from 15 residues. Written as DNA, the CDR3 is TGTGCCAGCAGCTTGTCAGGGGTCCACACCGGGGAGCTGTTTTTT. Its protein product is CASSLSGVHTGELFF.

The CDR3 bases are TGTGCCAGCAGCTTGGGGCAGCGGGGGAACAATGAGCAGTTCTTC. Its translation: CASSLGQRGNNEQFF. The chain couples TRBV7-2 to TRBJ2-1, with 8 positions matching TRBD2. V dropped 3 bases and J dropped 5; count of bases not matched to a gene: 6. Germline V gene data show CDR1 as SGHTA and CDR2 as FQGNSA. CDR3 length: 15 amino acids.

The rearrangement links TRBV7-8 to TRBJ1-5; D is ambiguous. Germline values: CDR1 SGHVS, CDR2 FQNEAQ. V was pared by 3 bases and J by 2 bases, with 11 bases between. The CDR3 consists of 15 residues. CDR3 in DNA: TGTGCCAGCAGCTTCTCTCGTGGAGGCAATCAGCCCCAGCATTTT. Its translation is CASSFSRGGNQPQHF. The full variable domain, in which reference TRBV7-8 and TRBJ1-5 provide the parts outside the CDR3, is GAGVSQSPRYKVAKRGQDVALRCDPISGHVSLFWYQQALGQGPEFLTYFQNEAQLDKSGLPSDRFFAERPEGSVSTLKIQRTQQEDSAVYLCASSFSRGGNQPQHFGDGTRLSIL.

J is TRBJ2-2 and V is TRBV1; the table's D call, TRBD2, has no DNA check behind it. TRBV1 is a recognized pseudogene. CDR3 length: 19 residues. CDR3 protein: CTSSLRTTSGRCMAGELFF. The CDR3 DNA reads TGCACCAGCAGCCTAAGGACTACTAGCGGGAGGTGTATGGCCGGGGAGCTGTTTTTT.